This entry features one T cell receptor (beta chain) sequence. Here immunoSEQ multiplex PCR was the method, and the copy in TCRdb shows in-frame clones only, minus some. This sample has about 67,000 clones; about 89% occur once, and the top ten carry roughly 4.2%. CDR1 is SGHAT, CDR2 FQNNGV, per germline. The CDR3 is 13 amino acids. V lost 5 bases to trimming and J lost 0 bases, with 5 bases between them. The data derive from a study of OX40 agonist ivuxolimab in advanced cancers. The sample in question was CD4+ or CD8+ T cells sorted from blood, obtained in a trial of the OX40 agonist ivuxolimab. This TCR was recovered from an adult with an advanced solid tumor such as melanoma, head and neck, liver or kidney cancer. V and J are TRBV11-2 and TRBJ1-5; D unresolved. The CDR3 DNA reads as TGTGCCAGCAGCAGGTATAGCAATCAGCCCCAGCATTTT. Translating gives CASSRYSNQPQHF.